The 22 T cell receptor beta chains listed next were all sequenced from one sample in a study of blood T cells in healthy people across ages (dated by TCRdb to 2014 to 2015). Library method: 5' RACE. TCRdb shows the sequencer as Illumina HiSeq 2500. The second PCR ran for roughly 7 to 12 cycles and used a J-beta primer mix along with a sample-barcoded 5' primer. TCRdb reanalyzed the raw reads on its own, using fastp at Q25 for trimming and MiXCR for clone calling, and kept in-frame beta chains. Entries are consolidated by CDR3 protein sequence, retaining the most common genes and DNA. The sample contains about 680,000 distinct CDR3 sequences, about half of them found a single time. The ten largest account for roughly 34% of the sample. Material: blood. These receptors came from a woman aged 60 to 75 in good health.

The CDR3 DNA is TGTGCCAGCAGCCGAAAGACAGCCACTGAAGCTTTCTTT. Translation: CASSRKTATEAFF. V usage is TRBV7-2 and J usage is TRBJ1-1; a weak D match, TRBD1 (5 bases). The CDR3 spans 13 residues. Trimming removed 5 bases from V and 4 bases from J, with 11 bases in between. Germline CDR1 reads SGHTA; CDR2 reads FQGNSA. The full variable domain, rest sourced from reference TRBV7-2 and TRBJ1-1, is GAGVSQSPSNKVTEKGKDVELRCDPISGHTALYWYRQSLGQGLEFLIYFQGNSAPDKSGLPSDRFSAERTGGSVSTLTIQRTQQEDSAVYLCASSRKTATEAFFGQGTRLTVV.

The chain carries TRBV20-1 and TRBJ1-5; D call uncertain. Germline V gene sequence: CDR1 DFQATT, CDR2 SNEGSKA (reference sequence). The CDR3 spans 13 residues. V was shortened by 3 bases and J by 0 bases, with 6 bases between the two germline ends. The CDR3 protein is CSARTSSNQPQHF. In nucleotides, the CDR3 is TGCAGTGCTAGGACAAGTAGCAATCAGCCCCAGCATTTT.

This sequence joins TRBV28 and TRBJ1-4; D perhaps matches TRBD1 (5 bases). The germline gives CDR1 MDHEN, CDR2 SYDVKM. Trimming took 6 bases from V and 6 from J, leaving 17 bases between them. This CDR3 is 15 amino acids long. In nucleotides, the CDR3 is TGTGCCAGCAGCCTGCCAGGGAATGGTTATGAAAAACTGTTTTTT. Its translation: CASSLPGNGYEKLFF.

This clonotype was detected a few times. The V gene is TRBV5-1, the J gene TRBJ2-5, with unresolved D. The V gene lost 4 bases and the J gene lost 7 bases, with 20 bases spanning the gap. The CDR3 runs 15 residues. From germline, CDR1 is SGHRS and CDR2 YFSETQ. CDR3 protein: CASSPLLQGTRTQYF. The CDR3 nucleotides are TGCGCCAGCAGCCCCCTGCTCCAAGGAACGCGGACCCAGTACTTC.

The chain links TRBV7-8 to TRBJ2-7; D is unclear. The germline gives CDR1 SGHVS, CDR2 FQNEAQ. This CDR3 spans 18 amino acids. The germline V and J ends were trimmed by 5 bases and 2 bases, with 25 bases remaining between them. CDR3 nucleotide sequence: TGTGCCAGCAGCCCCCCGGCGCTAGTCATTTCAAACACCTACGAGCAGTACTTC. It yields the protein CASSPPALVISNTYEQYF.

This sequence joins TRBV24-1 and TRBJ2-1; D tentatively reads TRBD1 or TRBD2 (5 bases each). This CDR3 region has 14 residues. Trimming pared 4 bases from V and 10 bases from J, leaving 16 bases between. The germline V gene has CDR1 KGHDR and CDR2 SFDVKD. CDR3 region: CATSDFRSGTEQFF. DNA for the CDR3: TGTGCCACCAGTGACTTCCGTTCAGGGACGGAGCAGTTCTTC.

This clonotype occurred a few times. The chain uses TRBV10-3 and TRBJ2-1, with TRBD2 identical over 10 bases. Looked up from germline, CDR1 is ENHRY and CDR2 is SYGVKD. The CDR3 sequence is 14 residues long. The junction had 7 bases not matched to a gene; V was cut back by 5 bases and J by 9 bases. CDR3 nucleotides: TGTGCCATCAGTACCGGGACTAGCGAAATTGAGCAGTTCTTC. Amino acids: CAISTGTSEIEQFF.

The chain joins TRBV3-1 to TRBJ1-2; D unclear. This CDR3 comprises 13 residues. Germline V gene sequence: CDR1 LGHDT, CDR2 YNNKEL (reference sequence). Trimming cost V 1 base and J 3 bases, with 6 bases left between them. The CDR3 is CASSQAGYYGYTF. In DNA, the CDR3 is TGTGCCAGCAGCCAAGCCGGGTACTATGGCTACACCTTC. Variable domain in full (rest from reference TRBV3-1 and TRBJ1-2): DTAVSQTPKYLVTQMGNDKSIKCEQNLGHDTMYWYKQDSKKFLKIMFSYNNKELIINETVPNRFSPKSPDKAHLNLHINSLELGDSAVYFCASSQAGYYGYTFGSGTRLTVV.

About this clonotype itself: One end of the junction does not line up with germline, which may come from a read error. The CDR3 region is CASGFADGRPQETQYF. CDR3 in DNA: TGTGCCAGCGGCTTTGCGGATGGACGACCTCAAGAGACCCAGTACTTC. This chain uses TRBV7-2 with TRBJ2-5; no clear D. Germline V gene sequence: CDR1 SGHTA, CDR2 FQGNSA. The CDR3 spans 16 residues.

The chain carries TRBV4-3 and TRBJ1-1; D unresolved. The CDR3 length is 15 residues. Germline V CDR1 and CDR2: LGHNA, YSLEER. V was cut by 1 base and J by 1 base, with 10 bases left in between. Here the CDR3 DNA reads TGCGCCAGCAGCCAAGGAGTCGGATGGAACACTGAAGCTTTCTTT. Its translation is CASSQGVGWNTEAFF.

This clonotype was observed a few times. V gene TRBV29-1 combines with J gene TRBJ2-1, with unresolved D. Germline V lookup: CDR1 SQVTM, CDR2 ANQGSEA. With 4 bases removed from V and 6 bases from J, the gap between germline ends came to 13 bases. The CDR3 is 13 residues long. The CDR3 DNA is TGCAGCGTTGTGGGTCGGCAATTCAATGAGCAGTTCTTC. It specifies CSVVGRQFNEQFF.

CDR3 region: CASSSQRYNEQYF. CDR3 bases: TGTGCCAGCAGCTCACAGCGCTACAATGAGCAGTACTTC. V gene TRBV7-2 combines with J gene TRBJ2-1; unclear D gene. The J call may be mistaken, given a closer DNA end match to TRBJ2-7. CDR3 length: 13 residues. Germline V CDR1 and CDR2: SGHTA, FQGNSA.

This clonotype was recorded once. This rearrangement joins TRBV7-2 to TRBJ2-1; no clear D. The V end lost 3 bases, the J end lost 8 bases, and 5 bases lay between the germline ends. This CDR3 spans 11 amino acids. Germline lookup yields CDR1 SGHTA and CDR2 FQGNSA. The CDR3: CASSFPHEQFF. The DNA of the CDR3 is TGTGCCAGCAGCTTCCCCCATGAGCAGTTCTTC.

The chain links TRBV5-5 to TRBJ2-7; D tentatively reads TRBD1 or TRBD2 (6 bases each). The ends were cut back, 0 bases at V and 4 bases at J, with 17 bases in the middle. Germline V gene sequence: CDR1 SGHKS, CDR2 YYEKEE (reference sequence). This CDR3 is built from 16 residues. This CDR3 reads CASSLASGGRLYEQYF. The CDR3 region has the DNA TGTGCCAGCAGCTTGGCTTCCGGGGGCAGGTTGTACGAGCAGTACTTC.

This clonotype was seen only a few times. The chain recombines TRBV6-1 with TRBJ1-5; the D gene is possibly TRBD1 (5 bases). Deletions cut 6 bases from V and 2 bases from J, with 11 bases between. CDR3 length: 14 residues. Per germline, CDR1 MNHNS and CDR2 SASEGT. CDR3 residues: CASRTRGGNQPQHF. The CDR3 DNA sequence: TGTGCCAGCAGGACTCGGGGGGGCAATCAGCCCCAGCATTTT.

V usage is TRBV20-1 and J usage is TRBJ2-1, with no clear D. Germline loops: CDR1 DFQATT, CDR2 SNEGSKA (reference sequence). The CDR3 covers 13 residues. Trimming pared 4 bases from V and 4 bases from J, leaving 11 bases between. CDR3 nucleotide sequence: TGCAGTGCTAAAACCGACCCTTACAATGAGCAGTTCTTC. This encodes CSAKTDPYNEQFF.

V usage is TRBV5-1 and J usage is TRBJ2-7; the D call may be TRBD1 or TRBD2 (5 bases each). V was clipped by 2 bases and J by 3 bases, with 12 bases between them. This CDR3 contains 14 residues. Germline assignment: CDR1 SGHRS and CDR2 YFSETQ. The CDR3 loop reads CASSFGTVNYEQYF. The CDR3 coding sequence is TGCGCCAGCAGCTTCGGGACCGTAAACTACGAGCAGTACTTC.

This clonotype was observed many times. The chain is built from TRBV7-2 and TRBJ2-7; perhaps TRBD2 as D (6 bases). Per germline, CDR1 SGHTA and CDR2 FQGNSA. V lost 4 bases, J lost 4 bases, and 14 bases lay in between. The CDR3 is 14 amino acids. The CDR3 sequence: CASSSGSGPYEQYF. The CDR3 coding sequence is TGTGCCAGCAGCTCCGGGAGCGGACCTTACGAGCAGTACTTC.

There are a few counts of this clonotype. The V call is TRBV5-1, the J call TRBJ1-1; D call uncertain. CDR3 length: 13 amino acids. V was shortened by 4 bases and J by 5 bases, with 12 bases between the two germline ends. The V gene's germline CDR1 is SGHRS and CDR2 YFSETQ. CDR3 loop: CASSPLVGTEAFF. CDR3 bases: TGCGCCAGCAGCCCGCTCGTTGGGACTGAAGCTTTCTTT.

V gene TRBV12-3 or TRBV12-4 combines with J gene TRBJ2-3, with a possible D match to TRBD2 (5 bases). The CDR3 totals 13 residues. V was clipped by 1 base and J by 9 bases, with 11 bases between them. CDR3 in amino acids: CASSLVRTATQYF. In DNA form, the CDR3 reads TGTGCCAGCAGTTTAGTAAGGACTGCGACGCAGTATTTT.

The chain carries TRBV12-3 or TRBV12-4 and TRBJ1-1, with D tentatively TRBD1 (5 bases). This CDR3 contains 14 residues. The germline V and J ends were trimmed by 7 bases and 1 base, with 13 bases remaining between them. The CDR3 DNA sequence: TGTGCCAGCATACCGAGGGGCTGGAACACTGAAGCTTTCTTT. It specifies CASIPRGWNTEAFF.

This chain uses TRBV7-2 with TRBJ2-5; possibly TRBD2 for D (6 bases). Germline-derived CDR1 and CDR2 are SGHTA and FQGNSA. The CDR3 covers 15 residues. V was trimmed by 1 base and J by 5 bases, leaving 14 bases between them. The CDR3 reads CASSLDGSRRETQYF. The CDR3 nucleotides are TGTGCCAGCAGCTTAGACGGGAGCCGCAGGGAGACCCAGTACTTC.